The sequence of this TCR beta chain was determined in a study of early T cells in non-severe SARS-CoV-2 infection. Overall study: Bulk RNA from unsorted whole blood was sequenced; chains were unpaired.

Germline assignment: CDR1 LNHNV and CDR2 YYDKDF (reference sequence). This CDR3 has 18 amino acids. V was clipped by 1 base and J by 0 bases, with 13 bases between them. Unique molecular identifiers were affixed to single, distinct cDNA molecules. TCRdb used MiXCR to reprocess the 5' RACE reads, holding one entry per CDR3 protein. In the table there are approximately 26,000 distinct CDR3 sequences, roughly 4.4% of which are singletons. Many counts were recorded for this clonotype. The sequence was collected from an adult who was a healthcare worker with PCR-confirmed SARS-CoV-2 infection or an uninfected control (not recorded which). Sequenced: whole blood. This chain uses TRBV15 with TRBJ2-6; D might be TRBD2 (6 bases). DNA for the CDR3: TGTGCCACCAGCAGAGTTGGGGGGTCTTCCTCTGGGGCCAACGTCCTGACTTTC. Translated: CATSRVGGSSSGANVLTF.